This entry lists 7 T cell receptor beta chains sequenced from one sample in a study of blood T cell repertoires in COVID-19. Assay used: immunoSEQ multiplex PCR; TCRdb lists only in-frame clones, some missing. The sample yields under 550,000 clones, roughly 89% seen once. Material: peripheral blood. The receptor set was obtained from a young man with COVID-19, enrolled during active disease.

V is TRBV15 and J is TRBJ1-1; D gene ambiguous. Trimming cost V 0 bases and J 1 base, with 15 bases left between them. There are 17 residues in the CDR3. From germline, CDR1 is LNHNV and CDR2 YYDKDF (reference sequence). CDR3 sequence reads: CATSRDPLTVRNTEAFF. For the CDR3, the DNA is TGTGCCACCAGCAGAGACCCACTAACGGTCCGGAACACTGAAGCTTTCTTT.

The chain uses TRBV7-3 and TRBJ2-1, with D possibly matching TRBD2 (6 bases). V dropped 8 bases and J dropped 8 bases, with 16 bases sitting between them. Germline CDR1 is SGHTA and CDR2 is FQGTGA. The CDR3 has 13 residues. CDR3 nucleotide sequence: TGTGCCAGCGCGGTGGGGCGGGACGATGAGCAGTTCTTC. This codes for CASAVGRDDEQFF.

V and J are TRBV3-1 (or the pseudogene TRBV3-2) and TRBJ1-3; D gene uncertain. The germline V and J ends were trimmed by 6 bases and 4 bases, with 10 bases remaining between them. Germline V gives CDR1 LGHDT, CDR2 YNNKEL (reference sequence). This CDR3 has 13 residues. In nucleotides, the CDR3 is TGTGCCAGCAGAGAACATGCAGGAAACACCATATATTTT. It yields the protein CASREHAGNTIYF.

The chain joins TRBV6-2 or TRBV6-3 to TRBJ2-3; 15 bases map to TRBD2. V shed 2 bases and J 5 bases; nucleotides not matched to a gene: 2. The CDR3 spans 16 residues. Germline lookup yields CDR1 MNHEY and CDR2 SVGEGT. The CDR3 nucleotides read TGTGCCAGCAGTTACGGGACTAGCGGGGGGAAAGATACGCAGTATTTT. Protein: CASSYGTSGGKDTQYF.

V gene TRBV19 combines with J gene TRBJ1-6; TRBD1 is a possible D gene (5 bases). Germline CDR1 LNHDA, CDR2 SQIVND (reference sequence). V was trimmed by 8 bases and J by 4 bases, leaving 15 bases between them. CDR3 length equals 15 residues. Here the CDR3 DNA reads TGTGCCAGTCGCTCGACGGGGGGGTATAATTCACCCCTCCACTTT. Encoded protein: CASRSTGGYNSPLHF.

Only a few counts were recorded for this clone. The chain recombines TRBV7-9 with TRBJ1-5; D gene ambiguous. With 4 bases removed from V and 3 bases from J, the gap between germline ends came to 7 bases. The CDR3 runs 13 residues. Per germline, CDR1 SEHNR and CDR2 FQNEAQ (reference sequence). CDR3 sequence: CASSYGVNQPQHF. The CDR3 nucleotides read TGTGCCAGCAGCTACGGTGTCAATCAGCCCCAGCATTTT.

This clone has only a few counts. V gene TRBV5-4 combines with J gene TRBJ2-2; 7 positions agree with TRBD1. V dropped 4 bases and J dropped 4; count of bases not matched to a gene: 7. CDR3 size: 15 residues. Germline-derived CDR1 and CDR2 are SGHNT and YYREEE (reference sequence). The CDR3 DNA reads TGTGCCAGCAGCCGACGAGACAGGGCCACCGGGGAGCTGTTTTTT. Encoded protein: CASSRRDRATGELFF.